These 18 T cell receptor beta chains came from one sample sequenced in a study of blood T cell repertoires in COVID-19 (TCRdb year 2020). Library preparation used the immunoSEQ multiplex PCR assay. The table was pulled from immuneACCESS by TCRdb, which kept in-frame rearrangements only. Such tables lose some clones; where checked, under half of the loss comes from unresolved V genes, and the rest has no known cause. The sample table contains around 200,000 clones; only one count was recorded for more than 70% of them. The ten largest clonotypes hold 6.2% of the sample. The sequencing input was PBMCs or T cells enriched from blood (not recorded which). These receptors were collected from a man in his forties or fifties who had recovered from COVID-19.

V is TRBV7-3 and J is TRBJ1-1; 7 positions match TRBD1. With 5 bases clipped from V and 3 bases from J, the junction kept 3 bases outside the gene matches. CDR3 length: 13 amino acids. The germline V gene encodes CDR1 SGHTA and CDR2 FQGTGA. CDR3 DNA sequence: TGTGCCAGCAGCAATGACAGGGACACTGAAGCTTTCTTT. Its protein is CASSNDRDTEAFF. Full variable domain (outside the CDR3, taken from reference TRBV7-3 and TRBJ1-1): GAGVSQTPSNKVTEKGKYVELRCDPISGHTALYWYRQSLGQGPEFLIYFQGTGAADDSGLPNDRFFAVRPEGSVSTLKIQRTERGDSAVYLCASSNDRDTEAFFGQGTRLTVV.

The rearrangement uses TRBV20-1 and TRBJ1-2; TRBD1 agrees at 9 bases. CDR3 length equals 11 residues. Looked up from germline, CDR1 is DFQATT and CDR2 is SNEGSKA (reference sequence). With 6 bases clipped from V and 7 bases from J, the junction kept 3 bases outside the gene matches. In DNA form, the CDR3 reads TGCAGTGCCCAGGACAGGGGTGGCTACACCTTC. Amino acid sequence: CSAQDRGGYTF.

This chain joins TRBV21-1 and TRBJ1-5; TRBD1, the table's D call, was not compared with the DNA. TRBV21-1 is an annotated pseudogene. The CDR3 spans 12 residues. CDR3 region: CASNTGNQPQHF. The CDR3 DNA reads as TGTGCCAGCAACACAGGTAATCAGCCCCAGCATTTT.

The J gene is TRBJ1-2, the V gene TRBV5-1; D is perhaps TRBD1 (5 bases). V was pared by 3 bases and J by 4 bases, with 10 bases between. Germline values: CDR1 SGHRS, CDR2 YFSETQ. The CDR3 runs 13 residues. The CDR3 DNA reads TGCGCCAGCAGCTCCGGGGGGGGCTATGGCTACACCTTC. As protein: CASSSGGGYGYTF.

This rearrangement joins TRBV9 to TRBJ1-2; 8 bases agree with TRBD1. Germline CDR1 is SGDLS and CDR2 is YYNGEE. CDR3 length: 15 amino acids. The ends lost 3 bases at V and 6 bases at J; junction bases unmatched: 10. CDR3 sequence (DNA): TGTGCCAGCAGCGGGTCCCCAGGGGGCAAAGATGGCTACACCTTC. This gives the protein CASSGSPGGKDGYTF.

CDR3 DNA: TGTGCCAGCAGCTCACAGGGATACGGCGAGACCCAGTACTTC. It is translated as CASSSQGYGETQYF. The rearrangement uses TRBV11-2 and TRBJ2-5, with D possibly being TRBD1 (6 bases). Trimming removed 4 bases at V and 5 bases at J, with 14 bases between. This CDR3 has 14 residues. The germline V gene encodes CDR1 SGHAT and CDR2 FQNNGV.

The genes are TRBV11-3 and TRBJ2-3; possible D gene TRBD1, 6 bases. V was pared by 0 bases and J by 3 bases, with 10 bases between. This CDR3 is 15 amino acids long. The germline CDR1 and CDR2 sequences are SGHNT and YENEEA. CDR3: CASSLEGAITDTQYF. The CDR3 coding sequence is TGTGCCAGCAGCTTAGAGGGGGCGATTACAGATACGCAGTATTTT.

V gene TRBV28 combines with J gene TRBJ1-5, with 7 bases lining up with TRBD1. With V trimmed by 6 bases and J by 3 bases, 8 bases remained unmatched. Germline CDR1 MDHEN, CDR2 SYDVKM. The CDR3 is made up of 15 amino acids. CDR3 nucleotide sequence: TGTGCCAGCAGGGGGCAGGGGGTCTCCAATCAGCCCCAGCATTTT. Translating gives CASRGQGVSNQPQHF. Based on the CDR3 plus reference TRBV28 and TRBJ1-5, the full variable domain is DVKVTQSSRYLVKRTGEKVFLECVQDMDHENMFWYRQDPGLGLRLIYFSYDVKMKEKGDIPEGYSVSREKKERFSLILESASTNQTSMYLCASRGQGVSNQPQHFGDGTRLSIL.

The chain uses TRBV19 and TRBJ1-1; D unclear. Germline lookup yields CDR1 LNHDA and CDR2 SQIVND (reference sequence). The V gene lost 3 bases and the J gene lost 0 bases, with 11 bases spanning the gap. The CDR3 has 15 residues. This CDR3 is CASSIGVGVNTEAFF. The CDR3 DNA reads TGTGCCAGTAGTATCGGGGTCGGCGTGAACACTGAAGCTTTCTTT. Combining the CDR3 with reference TRBV19 and TRBJ1-1 gives the whole variable domain DGGITQSPKYLFRKEGQNVTLSCEQNLNHDAMYWYRQDPGQGLRLIYYSQIVNDFQKGDIAEGYSVSREKKESFPLTVTSAQKNPTAFYLCASSIGVGVNTEAFFGQGTRLTVV.

This chain uses TRBV19 with TRBJ2-1, with 11 bases matching TRBD2. The CDR3 is made up of 16 amino acids. CDR1 is LNHDA and CDR2 is SQIVND in the germline V gene (reference sequence). V was pared by 6 bases and J by 12 bases, with 16 bases of the junction left unmatched. The CDR3 here is CASSSGFGSGRVGQFF. The CDR3 region has the DNA TGTGCCAGTAGCTCAGGGTTCGGTAGCGGGAGGGTCGGGCAGTTCTTC.

The chain's CDR3 is CASSDRLAAVVDTQYF. In DNA form, the CDR3 reads TGTGCCAGCAGTGATCGACTAGCCGCAGTAGTGGATACGCAGTATTTT. The rearrangement links TRBV6-1 to TRBJ2-3; 7 nucleotides align to TRBD2. CDR1 is MNHNS and CDR2 is SASEGT in the germline V gene. With V trimmed by 3 bases and J by 6 bases, 12 bases remained unmatched. This CDR3 has 16 amino acids.

In its sample, this clone was seen once. The gene calls are TRBV2 and TRBJ2-4, with D maybe TRBD1 (6 bases). Per the germline V gene, CDR1 is SNHLY and CDR2 is FYNNEI. This CDR3 is built from 14 residues. The ends were cut back, 6 bases at V and 7 bases at J, with 16 bases in the middle. CDR3 sequence reads: CASSYTGSVNIQYF. CDR3 bases: TGTGCCAGCAGCTACACAGGGAGTGTCAACATTCAGTACTTC.

The V gene is TRBV23-1, the J gene TRBJ1-3, with D uncertain. TRBV23-1 is flagged as an ORF with uncertain function. This CDR3 contains 11 residues. V was clipped by 6 bases and J by 9 bases, with 9 bases between them. The CDR3 here is CASRDGGTIYF. The CDR3 DNA follows: TGCGCCAGCAGAGATGGCGGCACCATATATTTT.

This chain links TRBV9 with TRBJ1-4, with D tentatively TRBD1 (5 bases). There are 15 residues in the CDR3. Per germline, CDR1 SGDLS and CDR2 YYNGEE. The germline V and J ends were trimmed by 3 bases and 4 bases, with 13 bases remaining between them. The CDR3 nucleotides read TGTGCCAGCAGCGGAGGAGGGGTGAGTAATGAAAAACTGTTTTTT. Translated: CASSGGGVSNEKLFF.

The DNA of the CDR3 is TGTGCCAGCAGCTTGCCCTATGGCGAGCAGTACTTC. This encodes CASSLPYGEQYF. V and J are TRBV7-9 and TRBJ2-7; D gene ambiguous. The CDR3 is made up of 12 amino acids. In germline, CDR1 is SEHNR, CDR2 FQNEAQ (reference sequence). V lost 3 bases, J lost 6 bases, and 9 bases lay in between.

The chain uses TRBV28 and TRBJ1-3, with D unclear. The CDR3 totals 15 residues. V shed 2 bases and J shed 2 bases, with 10 bases lying between them. Germline assignment: CDR1 MDHEN and CDR2 SYDVKM. The CDR3, as DNA: TGTGCCAGCAGTTTAGAGCCCTCGACTGGAAACACCATATATTTT. This gives the protein CASSLEPSTGNTIYF.

The CDR3 bases are TGCGCCAGCAGTCATACAGGGGAGAGTTCACCCCTCCACTTT. It specifies CASSHTGESSPLHF. This sequence joins TRBV5-1 and TRBJ1-6; TRBD1 matches at 7 bases. Germline assignment: CDR1 SGHRS and CDR2 YFSETQ. The CDR3 consists of 14 residues. Germline trimming cut 5 bases from V and 9 bases from J; bases unmatched to any gene: 8.

V usage is TRBV5-8 and J usage is TRBJ2-3, with 8 bases aligning to TRBD1. The J segment lost 4 bases and the V segment lost 7 bases, leaving 2 bases of the junction unmatched. Looked up from germline, CDR1 is SGHTS and CDR2 is YDEGEE. The length of the CDR3 is 12 residues. This CDR3 reads CASRQGSDTQYF. The CDR3 DNA reads as TGTGCCAGCCGACAGGGGTCAGATACGCAGTATTTT.